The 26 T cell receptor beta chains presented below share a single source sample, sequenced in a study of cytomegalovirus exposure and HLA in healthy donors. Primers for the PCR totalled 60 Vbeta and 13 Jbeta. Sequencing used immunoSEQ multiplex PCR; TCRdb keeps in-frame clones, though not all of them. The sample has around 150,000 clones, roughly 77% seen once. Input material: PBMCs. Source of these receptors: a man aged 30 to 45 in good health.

The CDR3, as DNA: TGTGCCAGCAGCACCTCTGGGACTTTTACCTACGAGCAGTACTTC. Its translation is CASSTSGTFTYEQYF. The chain links TRBV6-5 to TRBJ2-7; a possible D gene is TRBD2 (6 bases). There are 15 residues in the CDR3. V shed 6 bases and J shed 2 bases, with 17 bases lying between them. CDR1 is MNHEY and CDR2 is SVGAGI in the germline V gene.

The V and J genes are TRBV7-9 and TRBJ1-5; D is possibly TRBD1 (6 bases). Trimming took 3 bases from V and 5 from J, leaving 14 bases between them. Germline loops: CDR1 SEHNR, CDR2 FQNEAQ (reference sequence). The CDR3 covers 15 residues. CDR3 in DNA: TGTGCCAGCAGCTTCCAGGGGTCGCCTGATCAGCCCCAGCATTTT. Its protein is CASSFQGSPDQPQHF.

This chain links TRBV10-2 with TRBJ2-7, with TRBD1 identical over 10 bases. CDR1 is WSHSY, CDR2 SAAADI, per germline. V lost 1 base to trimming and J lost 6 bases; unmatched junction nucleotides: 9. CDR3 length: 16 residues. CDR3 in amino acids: CASSELVGTGDPEQYF. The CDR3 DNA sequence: TGCGCCAGCAGTGAGTTAGTGGGGACAGGGGACCCCGAGCAGTACTTC.

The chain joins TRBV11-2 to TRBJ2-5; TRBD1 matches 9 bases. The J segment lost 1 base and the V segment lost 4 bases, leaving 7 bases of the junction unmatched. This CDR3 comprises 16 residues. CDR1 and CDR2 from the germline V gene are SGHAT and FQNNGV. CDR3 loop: CASSSRTGVFQETQYF. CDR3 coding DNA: TGTGCCAGCAGCTCCAGGACAGGGGTATTCCAAGAGACCCAGTACTTC.

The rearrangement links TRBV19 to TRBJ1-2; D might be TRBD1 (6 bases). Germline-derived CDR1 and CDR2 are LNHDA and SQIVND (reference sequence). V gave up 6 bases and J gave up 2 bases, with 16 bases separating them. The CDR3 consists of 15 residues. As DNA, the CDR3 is TGTGCCAGTAGCGAACGGACAGCTTCCAACTATGGCTACACCTTC. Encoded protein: CASSERTASNYGYTF.

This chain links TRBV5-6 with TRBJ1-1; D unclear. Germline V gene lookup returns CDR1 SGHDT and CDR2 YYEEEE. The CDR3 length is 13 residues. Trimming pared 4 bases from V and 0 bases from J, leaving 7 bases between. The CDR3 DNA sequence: TGTGCCAGCAGCCCTAGACTGAACACTGAAGCTTTCTTT. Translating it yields CASSPRLNTEAFF.

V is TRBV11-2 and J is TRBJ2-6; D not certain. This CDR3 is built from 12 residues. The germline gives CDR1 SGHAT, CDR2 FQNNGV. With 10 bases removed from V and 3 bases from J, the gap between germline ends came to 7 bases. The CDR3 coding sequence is TGTGCCACCTCGGTTGGGGCCAACGTCCTGACTTTC. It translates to CATSVGANVLTF.

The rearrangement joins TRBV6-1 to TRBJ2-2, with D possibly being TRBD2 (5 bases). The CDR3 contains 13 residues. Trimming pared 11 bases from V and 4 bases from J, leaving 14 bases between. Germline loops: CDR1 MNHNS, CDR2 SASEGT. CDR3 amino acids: CAGRPAGTGELFF. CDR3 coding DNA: TGTGCCGGCCGACCCGCGGGCACCGGGGAGCTGTTTTTT.

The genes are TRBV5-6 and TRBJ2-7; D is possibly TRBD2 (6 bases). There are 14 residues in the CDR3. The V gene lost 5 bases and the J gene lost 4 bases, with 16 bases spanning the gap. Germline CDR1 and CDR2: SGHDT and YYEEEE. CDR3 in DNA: TGTGCCAGCAGTTATCCGGGGGTAGGGTACGAGCAGTACTTC. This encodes CASSYPGVGYEQYF. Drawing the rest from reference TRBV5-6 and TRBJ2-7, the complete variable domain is DAGVTQSPTHLIKTRGQQVTLRCSPKSGHDTVSWYQQALGQGPQFIFQYYEEEERQRGNFPDRFSGHQFPNYSSELNVNALLLGDSALYLCASSYPGVGYEQYFGPGTRLTVT.

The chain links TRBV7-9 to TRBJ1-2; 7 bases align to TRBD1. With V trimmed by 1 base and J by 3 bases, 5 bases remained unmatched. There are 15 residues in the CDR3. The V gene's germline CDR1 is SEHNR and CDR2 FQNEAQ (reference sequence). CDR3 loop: CASSLGQGVDYGYTF. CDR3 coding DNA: TGTGCCAGCAGCTTAGGACAGGGAGTAGACTATGGCTACACCTTC.

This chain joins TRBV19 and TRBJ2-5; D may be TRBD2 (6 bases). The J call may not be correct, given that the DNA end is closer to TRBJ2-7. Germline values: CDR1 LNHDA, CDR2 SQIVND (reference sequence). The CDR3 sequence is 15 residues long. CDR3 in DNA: TGTGCCAGTAGTATGGGGCTAGCGCAAACCTACGAGCAGTACTTC. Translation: CASSMGLAQTYEQYF.

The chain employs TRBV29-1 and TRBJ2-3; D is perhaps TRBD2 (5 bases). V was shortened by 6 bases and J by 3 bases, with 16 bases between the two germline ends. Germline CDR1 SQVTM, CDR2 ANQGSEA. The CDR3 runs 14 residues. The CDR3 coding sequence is TGCAGCGTACCCGGGCGGGCAAATACAGATACGCAGTATTTT. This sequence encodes CSVPGRANTDTQYF.

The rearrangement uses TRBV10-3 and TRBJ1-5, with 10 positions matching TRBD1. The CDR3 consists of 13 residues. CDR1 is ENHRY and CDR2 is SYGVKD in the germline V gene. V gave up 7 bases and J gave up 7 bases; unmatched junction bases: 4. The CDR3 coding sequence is TGTGCCATCAAACAGGGACAGGGGCAGCCCCAGCATTTT. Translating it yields CAIKQGQGQPQHF.

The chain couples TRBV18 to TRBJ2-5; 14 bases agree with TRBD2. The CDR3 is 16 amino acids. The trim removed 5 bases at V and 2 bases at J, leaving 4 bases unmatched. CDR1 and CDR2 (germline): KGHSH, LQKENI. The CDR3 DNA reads TGTGCCAGCTCAGGGACTAGCGGGAGACAACAAGAGACCCAGTACTTC. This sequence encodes CASSGTSGRQQETQYF.

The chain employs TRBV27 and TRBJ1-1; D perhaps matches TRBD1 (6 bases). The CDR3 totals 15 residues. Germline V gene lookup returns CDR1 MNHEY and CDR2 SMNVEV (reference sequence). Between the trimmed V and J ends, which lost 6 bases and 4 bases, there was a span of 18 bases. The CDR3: CASRKTGFRGTEAFF. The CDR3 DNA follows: TGTGCCAGCAGGAAAACAGGATTCAGGGGCACTGAAGCTTTCTTT.

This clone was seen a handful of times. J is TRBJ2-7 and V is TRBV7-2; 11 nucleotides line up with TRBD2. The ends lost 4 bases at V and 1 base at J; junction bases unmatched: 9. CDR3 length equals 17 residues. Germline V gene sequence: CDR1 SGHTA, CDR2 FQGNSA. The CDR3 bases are TGTGCCAGCAGCTCAACTAGCGGGAGTAGTCCGTCCTACGAGCAGTACTTC. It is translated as CASSSTSGSSPSYEQYF.

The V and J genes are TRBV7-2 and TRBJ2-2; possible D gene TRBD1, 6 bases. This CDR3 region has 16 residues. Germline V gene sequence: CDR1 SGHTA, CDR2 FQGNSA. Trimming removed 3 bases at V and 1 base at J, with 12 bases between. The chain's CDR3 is CASSLASGVNTGELFF. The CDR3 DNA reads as TGTGCCAGCAGCTTGGCCTCAGGGGTGAACACCGGGGAGCTGTTTTTT.

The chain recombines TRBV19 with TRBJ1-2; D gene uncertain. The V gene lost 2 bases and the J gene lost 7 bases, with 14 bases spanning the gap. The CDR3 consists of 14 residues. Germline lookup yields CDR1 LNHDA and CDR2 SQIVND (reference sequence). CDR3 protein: CASSIQAGHLGYTF. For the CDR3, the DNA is TGTGCCAGTAGTATACAGGCAGGTCATCTTGGCTACACCTTC.

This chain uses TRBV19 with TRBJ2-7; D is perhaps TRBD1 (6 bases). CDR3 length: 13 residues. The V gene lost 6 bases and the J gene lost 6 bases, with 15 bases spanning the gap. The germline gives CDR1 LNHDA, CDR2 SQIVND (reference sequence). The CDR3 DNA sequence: TGTGCCAGTAGACGAACAGGGTCTGGCGAGCAGTACTTC. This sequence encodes CASRRTGSGEQYF. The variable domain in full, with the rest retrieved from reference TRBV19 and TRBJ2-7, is DGGITQSPKYLFRKEGQNVTLSCEQNLNHDAMYWYRQDPGQGLRLIYYSQIVNDFQKGDIAEGYSVSREKKESFPLTVTSAQKNPTAFYLCASRRTGSGEQYFGPGTRLTVT.

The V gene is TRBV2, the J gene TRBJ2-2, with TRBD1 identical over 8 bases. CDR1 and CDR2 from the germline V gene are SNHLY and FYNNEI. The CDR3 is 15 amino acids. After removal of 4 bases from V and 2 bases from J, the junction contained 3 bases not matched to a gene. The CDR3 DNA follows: TGTGCCAGCAGTGGTCAGGGGGCCAACACCGGGGAGCTGTTTTTT. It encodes CASSGQGANTGELFF.

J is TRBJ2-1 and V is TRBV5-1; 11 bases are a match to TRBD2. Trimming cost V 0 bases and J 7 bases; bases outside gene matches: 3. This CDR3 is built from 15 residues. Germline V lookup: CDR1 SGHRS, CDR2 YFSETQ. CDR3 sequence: CASSLDVAGGNEQFF. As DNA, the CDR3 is TGCGCCAGCAGCTTGGACGTAGCGGGAGGGAATGAGCAGTTCTTC.

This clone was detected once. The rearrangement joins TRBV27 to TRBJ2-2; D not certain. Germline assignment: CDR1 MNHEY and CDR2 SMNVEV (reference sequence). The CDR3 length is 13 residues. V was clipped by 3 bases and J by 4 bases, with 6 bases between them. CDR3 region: CASSFRSTGELFF. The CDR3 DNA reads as TGTGCCAGCAGTTTCAGGTCCACCGGGGAGCTGTTTTTT.

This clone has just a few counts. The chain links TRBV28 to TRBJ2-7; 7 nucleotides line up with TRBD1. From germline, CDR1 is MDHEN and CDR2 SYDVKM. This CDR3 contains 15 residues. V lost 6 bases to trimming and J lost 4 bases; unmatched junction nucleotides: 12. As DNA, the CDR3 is TGTGCCAGCAGCCCCCGAGGGGGCAGCGGTTACGAGCAGTACTTC. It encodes CASSPRGGSGYEQYF.

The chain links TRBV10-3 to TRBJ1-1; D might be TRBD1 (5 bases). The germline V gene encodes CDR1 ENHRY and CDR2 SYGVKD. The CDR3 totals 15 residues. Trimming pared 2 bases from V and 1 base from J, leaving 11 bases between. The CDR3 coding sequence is TGTGCCATCAGTGAGGGCCAGGGAGGGAACACTGAAGCTTTCTTT. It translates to CAISEGQGGNTEAFF.

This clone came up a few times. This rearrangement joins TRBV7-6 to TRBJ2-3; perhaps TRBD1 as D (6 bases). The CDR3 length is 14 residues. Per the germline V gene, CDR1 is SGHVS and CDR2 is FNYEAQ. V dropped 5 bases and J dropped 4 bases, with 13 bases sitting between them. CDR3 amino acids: CASSRTGPPDTQYF. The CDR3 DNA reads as TGTGCCAGCAGCCGTACAGGGCCCCCAGATACGCAGTATTTT.

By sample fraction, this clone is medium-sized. CDR3 DNA: TGTGCCAGCAGTGAAAGCGCGGGAGTGGTCTATGAGCAGTTCTTC. This translates into CASSESAGVVYEQFF. The genes are TRBV25-1 and TRBJ2-1, with TRBD2 matching over 7 bases. Germline V lookup: CDR1 MGHDK, CDR2 SYGVNS. This CDR3 has 15 residues. After removal of 2 bases from V and 8 bases from J, the junction contained 9 bases not matched to a gene. The variable domain in full, with the rest retrieved from reference TRBV25-1 and TRBJ2-1, is EADIYQTPRYLVIGTGKKITLECSQTMGHDKMYWYQQDPGMELHLIHYSYGVNSTEKGDLSSESTVSRIRTEHFPLTLESARPSHTSQYLCASSESAGVVYEQFFGPGTRLTVL.